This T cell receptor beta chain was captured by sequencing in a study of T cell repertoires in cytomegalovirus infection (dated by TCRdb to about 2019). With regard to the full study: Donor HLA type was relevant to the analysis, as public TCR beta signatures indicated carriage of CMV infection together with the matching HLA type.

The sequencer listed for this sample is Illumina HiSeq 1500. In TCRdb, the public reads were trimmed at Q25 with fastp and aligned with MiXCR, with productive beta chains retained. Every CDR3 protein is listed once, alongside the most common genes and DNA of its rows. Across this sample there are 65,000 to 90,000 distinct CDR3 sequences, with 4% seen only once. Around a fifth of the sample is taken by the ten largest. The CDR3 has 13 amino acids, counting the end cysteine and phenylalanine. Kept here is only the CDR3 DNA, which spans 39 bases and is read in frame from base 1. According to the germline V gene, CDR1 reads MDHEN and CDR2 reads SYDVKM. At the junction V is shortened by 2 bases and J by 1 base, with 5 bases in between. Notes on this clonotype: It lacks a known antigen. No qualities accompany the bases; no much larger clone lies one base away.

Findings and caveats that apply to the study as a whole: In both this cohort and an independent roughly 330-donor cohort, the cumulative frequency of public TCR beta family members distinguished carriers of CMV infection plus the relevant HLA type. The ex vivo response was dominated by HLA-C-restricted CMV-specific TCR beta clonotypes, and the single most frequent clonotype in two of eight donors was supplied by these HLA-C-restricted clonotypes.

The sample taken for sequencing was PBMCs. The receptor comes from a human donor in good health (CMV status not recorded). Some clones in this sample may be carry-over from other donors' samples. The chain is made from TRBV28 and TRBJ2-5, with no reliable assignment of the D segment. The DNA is TGTGCCAGCAGTTTAGGGATCCAAGAGACCCAGTACTTC. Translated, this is CASSLGIQETQYF.